What follows are 2 T cell receptor beta chains derived from one specimen sequenced in a study of CD8+ T cells in alopecia areata. It was cDNA, reverse transcribed from extracted RNA, that served as the sequencing template. The table came from immunoSEQ multiplex PCR; TCRdb's copy has only in-frame clones and leaves some out. In the table there are 150,000 to 200,000 clones, roughly 63% of which are singletons. The source material was CD4+ T cells sorted from blood, sampled at week 0. These receptors all come from a human donor with alopecia areata.

The DNA of the CDR3 is TGTGCCAGCTCACAACTTCCATTCCGCACTGAAGCTTTCTTT. Its translation: CASSQLPFRTEAFF. V usage is TRBV18 and J usage is TRBJ1-1; no clear D. Trimming cost V 4 bases and J 4 bases, with 13 bases left between them. The CDR3 is made up of 14 amino acids. Looked up from germline, CDR1 is KGHSH and CDR2 is LQKENI.

This chain links TRBV28 with TRBJ2-3, with 8 nucleotides matching TRBD1. Germline CDR1 and CDR2: MDHEN and SYDVKM. The CDR3 has 14 residues. The J segment lost 6 bases and the V segment lost 2 bases, leaving 4 bases of the junction unmatched. The CDR3 is CASSLPGGSDTQYF. The DNA of the CDR3 is TGTGCCAGCAGTTTACCAGGGGGCTCGGATACGCAGTATTTT.